Below are 5 T cell receptor beta chains sequenced from a single sample in a study of T cells expressing NK-cell markers. No DNA is given; TCRdb re-called the 5' RACE reads and lists each CDR3 protein once. Its listing shows about 380,000 distinct CDR3 sequences. Material: blood T cells: a sorted CD56 or NKG2C T cell subset, CD4+ or CD8+ T cells, or bulk PBMC T cells (not recorded which). These receptors all stem from a man between 18 and 69 years old in good health.

The V call is TRBV28, the J call TRBJ2-5; TCRdb's D call, TRBD1, is unchecked because there is no DNA. Germline CDR1 MDHEN, CDR2 SYDVKM. The CDR3 contains 15 residues. CDR3 loop: CASSTRQGFSETQYF.

The chain combines TRBV29-1 with TRBJ2-5; with no DNA, the TCRdb D assignment of TRBD2 cannot be verified. CDR1 and CDR2 (germline): SQVTM, ANQGSEA. The CDR3 has 13 residues. The CDR3 loop is CSVGPVPQETQYF.

V is TRBV19 and J is TRBJ1-5. CDR1 and CDR2 from the germline V gene are LNHDA and SQIVND (reference sequence). This CDR3 has 14 residues. The CDR3 is CASSMRGVSQPQHF.

The rearrangement uses TRBV19 and TRBJ1-5; the D call from TCRdb, TRBD1, cannot be confirmed without DNA. The germline CDR1 and CDR2 sequences are LNHDA and SQIVND (reference sequence). The CDR3 totals 17 residues. CDR3: CASSPYSPAGADQPQHF.

The chain couples TRBV20-1 to TRBJ1-6; TCRdb reports TRBD1, a call that lacks DNA to check it against. The CDR3 consists of 15 residues. Germline CDR1 and CDR2: DFQATT and SNEGSKA (reference sequence). This CDR3 reads CSAPGGTPYNSPLHF.